This is a list of T cell receptor beta chains from one sample in a study of cytomegalovirus exposure and HLA in healthy donors. This table comes from immunoSEQ multiplex PCR, and its TCRdb copy is limited to in-frame clones, with some not included. The profile covers 160,000 or so clones, with roughly 79% appearing a single time and roughly 4.4% taken by the ten largest. Sequences were obtained from PBMCs. The receptor set was obtained from a woman between 18 and 29 years old in good health and CMV-seropositive. Both conserved end residues are part of each CDR3. Only part of the rows carry a size: once, few, many, or a class if the clone is expanded.

TRBJ1-5,16,-,TRBV5-1,CASSLVATRSYQPQHF
TRBJ2-5,16,few,TRBV15,CATSRGTVGTSGAQYF
TRBJ1-5,13,few,TRBV15,CATSTSRGQPQHF
TRBJ1-2,15,-,TRBV7-9,CSSSFTGNLTYGYTF
TRBJ2-1,15,-,TRBV7-9,CASSLGTGRYNEQFF
TRBJ2-3,15,-,TRBV6-5,CASSYGTSFTDTQYF
TRBJ2-7,18,few,TRBV14,CASSQERDFGPASYEQYF
TRBJ2-7,13,once,TRBV5-6,CASSQGQGNEQYF
TRBJ1-1,16,-,TRBV6-4,CASSDSGGRGDTEAFF
TRBJ2-1,15,-,TRBV6-5,CASSYGGESYNEQFF
TRBJ1-5,17,few,TRBV5-4,CASSRRAGTGDIQPQHF
TRBJ2-5,11,-,TRBV6-5,CASSNGETQYF
TRBJ1-3,15,few,TRBV2,CASSQGTASGNTIYF
TRBJ1-1,16,few,TRBV28,CASSLPTGGLDTEAFF
TRBJ2-7,14,-,TRBV29-1,CSVETGGIPYEQYF
TRBJ2-1,16,-,TRBV7-9,CASSLGSGQTYNEQFF
TRBJ2-7,13,-,TRBV29-1,CSVSFKESYEQYF
TRBJ1-6,22,-,TRBV18,CASSQTPDRATRFFTNLSPLHF
TRBJ2-1,17,-,TRBV11-2,CASSLSVWAGPYNEQFF
TRBJ2-1,15,few,TRBV6-1,CASSEGTSGGNEQFF
TRBJ1-1,15,-,TRBV6-5,CASRSRSTGTTEAFF
TRBJ2-1,17,once,TRBV4-1,CASSQGTGGVGYNEQFF
TRBJ2-7,16,once,TRBV19,CASSMVWRGVSYEQYF
TRBJ1-4,14,once,TRBV13,CASSSGRVLEKLFF
TRBJ1-2,14,-,TRBV29-1,CSVSTGRALYGYTF
TRBJ1-2,13,-,TRBV29-1,CSVTGGVSYGYTF
TRBJ2-7,15,-,TRBV7-2,CASSLGSGGWYEQYF
TRBJ2-2,15,-,TRBV7-2,CASSRTGVNTGELFF
TRBJ1-6,15,-,TRBV5-1,CASSGQDNRDSPLHF
TRBJ2-5,12,-,TRBV10-1,CASSETGGEQYF
TRBJ2-5,14,-,TRBV5-1,CASSLTGYQETQYF
TRBJ2-1,15,-,TRBV5-1,CASRSDGQGYNEQFF
TRBJ2-7,14,-,TRBV6-5,CASSYGTGAYEQYF
TRBJ2-7,16,-,TRBV10-3,CAISKGTGFRPYEQYF
TRBJ2-1,13,-,TRBV27,CASSLRGSYEQFF
TRBJ2-3,14,-,TRBV9,CASSVKLAWDTQYF
TRBJ1-6,13,-,TRBV11-2,CASSLWQNSPLHF
TRBJ2-2,17,-,TRBV23-1,CASSQREWSRMTGELFF
TRBJ2-1,17,-,TRBV28,CASSPSRRGGLYNEQFF
TRBJ2-7,13,-,TRBV10-3,CATSNRDTYEQYF
TRBJ2-3,16,-,TRBV6-6,CASRQNTIPLTDTQYF
TRBJ2-5,16,-,TRBV27,CASSLIPGQSQETQYF
TRBJ1-6,20,once,TRBV1,CTSSPRFRAQGRSYNSPLHF
TRBJ1-5,15,few,TRBV7-9,CASSSERGFNQPQHF
TRBJ1-1,14,once,TRBV5-1,CASSLDMWNTEAFF
TRBJ2-1,15,-,TRBV5-4,CASRGGPGSYNEQFF
TRBJ2-2,17,-,TRBV27,CASSWGGGQGYTGELFF
TRBJ1-1,17,-,TRBV2,CASSPARGRGGNTEAFF
TRBJ2-1,16,few,TRBV6-1,CASSEGLAWIITEQFF
TRBJ2-7,15,few,TRBV7-9,CASSFGTGGIYEQYF